These 24 T cell receptor beta chains were all obtained from the same sample, sequenced in a study of beta chain features in type 1 diabetes. These TCRs are of unknown antigen specificity. Overall study findings and caveats: Among all four CD4+ subsets, Type 1 diabetes patients had TCRB CDR3s that were moderately but significantly shorter.

What was sequenced were expressed TCRB transcripts, since all of the isolated RNA had been reverse transcribed. Data came from immunoSEQ multiplex PCR; TCRdb stores just in-frame clones and leaves some out. The table includes about 660,000 clones, about 14% detected once. The sequencing sample was made of naive CD4+ T cells from blood. Every receptor here comes from a man aged 18 to 30 with type 1 diabetes.

There are a few counts of this clone. The chain uses TRBV29-1 and TRBJ2-1, with a possible D match to TRBD2 (6 bases). The V gene's germline CDR1 is SQVTM and CDR2 ANQGSEA. The CDR3 is 14 residues long. V shed 7 bases and J shed 4 bases, with 17 bases lying between them. The DNA of the CDR3 is TGCAGCGCCCCCCAGGGTCGGGAGTACAATGAGCAGTTCTTC. Encoded protein: CSAPQGREYNEQFF.

This clone has only a few counts. The sample holds other DNA sequences that translate to the same CDR3. This chain uses TRBV29-1 with TRBJ2-7; the D is unclear. Trimming removed 2 bases at V and 4 bases at J, with 6 bases between. This CDR3 is 11 amino acids long. Germline assignment: CDR1 SQVTM and CDR2 ANQGSEA. The CDR3 loop is CSVETGYEQYF. CDR3 sequence (DNA): TGCAGCGTTGAAACCGGATACGAGCAGTACTTC.

The chain carries TRBV14 and TRBJ2-3; D might be TRBD2 (6 bases). Germline CDR1 is SGHDN and CDR2 is FVKESK. V was trimmed by 2 bases and J by 1 base, leaving 10 bases between them. The CDR3 consists of 15 residues. The CDR3 here is CASSQRASGTDTQYF. Here the CDR3 DNA reads TGTGCCAGCAGCCAACGGGCTAGCGGCACAGATACGCAGTATTTT.

This clone has just a few counts. The chain recombines TRBV10-3 with TRBJ2-7, with unresolved D. V lost 3 bases to trimming and J lost 0 bases, with 9 bases between them. In germline, CDR1 is ENHRY, CDR2 SYGVKD. The CDR3 covers 14 residues. The CDR3 sequence: CAISERVHSYEQYF. DNA for the CDR3: TGTGCCATCAGTGAACGGGTGCACTCCTACGAGCAGTACTTC.

This chain joins TRBV19 and TRBJ2-2; D is uncertain. The V gene's germline CDR1 is LNHDA and CDR2 SQIVND (reference sequence). The CDR3 has 17 amino acids. The V gene lost 5 bases and the J gene lost 7 bases, with 23 bases spanning the gap. The CDR3 sequence is CASSRGPFPPFSGELFF. CDR3 in DNA: TGTGCCAGTAGTCGCGGACCCTTCCCCCCCTTTAGCGGGGAGCTGTTTTTT. Filled out from reference TRBV19 and TRBJ2-2, the complete variable domain reads DGGITQSPKYLFRKEGQNVTLSCEQNLNHDAMYWYRQDPGQGLRLIYYSQIVNDFQKGDIAEGYSVSREKKESFPLTVTSAQKNPTAFYLCASSRGPFPPFSGELFFGEGSRLTVL.

This sequence joins TRBV6-1 and TRBJ1-1, with 7 bases identical to TRBD1. Germline values: CDR1 MNHNS, CDR2 SASEGT. The CDR3 has 13 amino acids. The J segment lost 2 bases and the V segment lost 6 bases, leaving 3 bases of the junction unmatched. The CDR3 reads CASSRDSNTEAFF. CDR3 bases: TGTGCCAGCAGCCGGGACAGTAACACTGAAGCTTTCTTT.

The chain uses TRBV6-5 and TRBJ2-2; D tentatively reads TRBD1 or TRBD2 (5 bases each). V dropped 2 bases and J dropped 6 bases, with 13 bases sitting between them. CDR3 length: 15 amino acids. The germline V gene has CDR1 MNHEY and CDR2 SVGAGI. CDR3 bases: TGTGCCAGCAGTTACCCTACTGGGGGATCCGGGGAGCTGTTTTTT. Encoded protein: CASSYPTGGSGELFF.

This clone was observed a few times. V and J are TRBV5-1 and TRBJ1-4, with TRBD1 identical over 7 bases. V shed 4 bases, J shed 5 bases, and the junction held 5 bases outside the gene matches. This CDR3 is 14 amino acids long. Germline CDR1 and CDR2: SGHRS and YFSETQ. In DNA form, the CDR3 reads TGCGCCAGCAGCCCGGGACAGCCAAATGAAAAACTGTTTTTT. Translated: CASSPGQPNEKLFF.

This clone was detected only a few times. V gene TRBV2 combines with J gene TRBJ1-5; 9 nucleotides agree with TRBD1. The CDR3 covers 14 residues. The V and J ends lost 5 bases and 4 bases, in that order; junction bases with no gene match: 3. CDR1 SNHLY and CDR2 FYNNEI come from the germline V gene. The CDR3 bases are TGTGCCAGCAGTCAGGGACAGGGAAATCAGCCCCAGCATTTT. Amino acids: CASSQGQGNQPQHF.

The chain uses TRBV5-1 and TRBJ2-3; D gene unclear. From germline, CDR1 is SGHRS and CDR2 YFSETQ. The CDR3 runs to 12 residues. V was shortened by 3 bases and J by 4 bases, with 6 bases between the two germline ends. The CDR3 region is CASSSLADTQYF. The CDR3 DNA reads TGCGCCAGCAGCTCATTAGCAGATACGCAGTATTTT.

The chain uses TRBV4-2 and TRBJ2-2; maybe TRBD1 (7 bases). Germline CDR1 reads LGHNA; CDR2 reads YNFKEQ. The V and J ends lost 3 bases and 2 bases respectively, with 13 bases between them. This CDR3 comprises 16 residues. The CDR3 protein is CASSQTGTRNTGELFF. The CDR3 DNA follows: TGTGCCAGCAGCCAGACAGGGACTCGCAACACCGGGGAGCTGTTTTTT.

In this sample, this clone turned up a few times. The rearrangement joins TRBV7-3 to TRBJ2-5; TRBD1 aligns across 11 bases. Trimming at V came to 2 bases and at J to 5 bases, leaving 4 bases not matched to a gene. This CDR3 spans 15 amino acids. The germline V gene has CDR1 SGHTA and CDR2 FQGTGA. The CDR3 DNA reads as TGTGCCAGCAGCTTAGGGACAGGGGGTTCTGAGACCCAGTACTTC. The encoded protein is CASSLGTGGSETQYF.

The CDR3 region is CASSPGTGSNTEAFF. The CDR3 region has the DNA TGTGCCAGCAGCCCTGGGACAGGTTCGAACACTGAAGCTTTCTTT. V and J are TRBV7-9 and TRBJ1-1; 8 bases are shared with TRBD1. The germline gives CDR1 SEHNR, CDR2 FQNEAQ (reference sequence). The CDR3 covers 15 residues. Germline trimming cut 5 bases from V and 1 base from J; bases unmatched to any gene: 6.

This clone has just a few counts. The V gene is TRBV15, the J gene TRBJ2-6; D is possibly TRBD2 (5 bases). Germline V lookup: CDR1 LNHNV, CDR2 YYDKDF (reference sequence). This CDR3 has 16 amino acids. Trimming removed 0 bases from V and 1 base from J, with 7 bases in between. The CDR3 DNA is TGTGCCACCAGCAGAGATCGGGGTTCTGGGGCCAACGTCCTGACTTTC. It translates to CATSRDRGSGANVLTF.

J is TRBJ2-1 and V is TRBV10-1, with 10 positions matching TRBD1. The germline CDR1 and CDR2 sequences are WNHNN and SYGVQD (reference sequence). Trimming at V came to 5 bases and at J to 4 bases, leaving 2 bases not matched to a gene. The CDR3 has 14 amino acids. In nucleotides, the CDR3 is TGCGCCAGCAGTCCGGGACAGGGGTACAATGAGCAGTTCTTC. This codes for CASSPGQGYNEQFF.

This clone was observed a handful of times. J is TRBJ2-2 and V is TRBV28; D is unresolved. The CDR3 extends over 11 amino acids. Germline CDR1 MDHEN, CDR2 SYDVKM. V was clipped by 2 bases and J by 7 bases, with 2 bases between them. The CDR3 DNA sequence: TGTGCCAGCAGTTTAATCGGGGAGCTGTTTTTT. This gives the protein CASSLIGELFF.

The V call is TRBV9, the J call TRBJ2-2; D is perhaps TRBD2 (5 bases). Trimming shortened V by 0 bases and J by 7 bases, and 13 bases separated the two germline ends. CDR3 size: 15 residues. The germline CDR1 and CDR2 sequences are SGDLS and YYNGEE. CDR3 nucleotide sequence: TGTGCCAGCAGCGTAGACCCTAGCCGTGGCGGGGAGCTGTTTTTT. Translated, it gives CASSVDPSRGGELFF.

A note on this clone: This CDR3 is also generated by other DNA sequences in the sample. The gene calls are TRBV5-1 and TRBJ2-5; D is uncertain. Trimming took 1 base from V and 5 from J, leaving 6 bases between them. The CDR3 runs 12 residues. Germline values: CDR1 SGHRS, CDR2 YFSETQ. This CDR3 is CASSLSEETQYF. For the CDR3, the DNA is TGCGCCAGCAGCTTGTCAGAGGAGACCCAGTACTTC. Full variable domain (rest looked up from reference TRBV5-1 and TRBJ2-5): KAGVTQTPRYLIKTRGQQVTLSCSPISGHRSVSWYQQTPGQGLQFLFEYFSETQRNKGNFPGRFSGRQFSNSRSEMNVSTLELGDSALYLCASSLSEETQYFGPGTRLLVL.

V usage is TRBV30 and J usage is TRBJ2-1, with 8 bases matching TRBD1. CDR1 and CDR2 from the germline V gene are GTSNPN and SVGIG (reference sequence). The CDR3 consists of 12 residues. The junction had 3 bases not matched to a gene; V was cut back by 5 bases and J by 6 bases. CDR3 bases: TGTGCCTGGGGCGACAGGGGCAATGAGCAGTTCTTC. Amino acid sequence: CAWGDRGNEQFF.

This clone has more than one count but fewer than ten. This sequence joins TRBV6-5 and TRBJ2-3; 7 bases map to TRBD1. Germline V gene lookup returns CDR1 MNHEY and CDR2 SVGAGI. The V and J ends lost 2 bases and 2 bases, in that order; junction bases with no gene match: 1. This CDR3 has 14 amino acids. The CDR3 reads CASSYEGATDTQYF. The CDR3 nucleotides are TGTGCCAGCAGTTACGAGGGGGCCACAGATACGCAGTATTTT.

V is TRBV9 and J is TRBJ1-2, with D perhaps TRBD1 (5 bases). V lost 3 bases and J lost 4, with 10 bases in between. Germline V CDR1 and CDR2: SGDLS, YYNGEE. The CDR3 consists of 13 residues. The CDR3 loop reads CASSDSGFYGYTF. CDR3 nucleotides: TGTGCCAGCAGCGACTCAGGGTTCTATGGCTACACCTTC.

Only a few counts were recorded for this clone. This chain uses TRBV7-2 with TRBJ1-1; no clear D. There are 14 residues in the CDR3. Deletions cut 0 bases from V and 0 bases from J, with 5 bases between. The germline CDR1 and CDR2 sequences are SGHTA and FQGNSA. For the CDR3, the DNA is TGTGCCAGCAGCTTAGCCCGTTTGAACACTGAAGCTTTCTTT. Translation gives CASSLARLNTEAFF.

V gene TRBV18 combines with J gene TRBJ2-5; D unclear. The CDR3 runs to 13 residues. Germline V CDR1 and CDR2: KGHSH, LQKENI. The CDR3 nucleotides read TGTGCTACCAACCGGGCAGCCCAAGAGACCCAGTACTTC. It specifies CATNRAAQETQYF.

The rearrangement links TRBV6-6 to TRBJ2-4, with TRBD2 matching 8 bases. There are 16 residues in the CDR3. The germline gives CDR1 MNHNY, CDR2 SVGAGI (reference sequence). J lost 5 bases, V lost 2 bases, and 8 bases had no gene match. The CDR3 nucleotides are TGTGCCAGCAGTTACCCCCTGGGAGCGGGGGAAAACATTCAGTACTTC. This sequence encodes CASSYPLGAGENIQYF.